The table lists the clone carrying this T cell receptor beta chain with a few counts. Its antigen is not identified. This sample is part of a study of OX40 agonist ivuxolimab in advanced cancers. The study, taken as a whole, reports: The CD4+ and CD8+ T cells in the blood had expanded clonally by week 6 at 0.1 to 3.0 mg/kg.

Germline values: CDR1 MNHNY, CDR2 SVGAGI (reference sequence). This CDR3 region has 13 residues. Losses at the gene ends were 7 bases for V and 4 bases for J; bases not matched to a gene: 6. Profiled with immunoSEQ multiplex PCR; TCRdb holds only in-frame clones, not every one. The sample records 40,000 or so clones, around 80% being singletons. V is TRBV6-6 and J is TRBJ1-2, with TRBD1 matching 7 bases. The sequencing here drew on CD4+ or CD8+ T cells sorted from blood, taken in a trial of the OX40 agonist ivuxolimab. This TCR derives from an adult with an advanced solid tumor such as melanoma, head and neck, liver or kidney cancer. The CDR3 DNA follows: TGTGCCAGCACCGTATCAGGGGGCTATGGCTACACCTTC. Encoded protein: CASTVSGGYGYTF.